Listed here are 2 T cell receptor beta chains from one sample, sequenced in a study of T cells expressing NK-cell markers. For each CDR3 protein, TCRdb gives one entry from its re-call of the 5' RACE reads, without DNA. Its listing shows 150,000 to 200,000 distinct CDR3 sequences. Sequencing was done on a sample of blood T cells: a sorted CD56 or NKG2C T cell subset, CD4+ or CD8+ T cells, or bulk PBMC T cells (not recorded which). The receptors originated from a man between 18 and 69 years old in good health.

The chain links TRBV7-9 to TRBJ2-3. The CDR3 extends over 12 amino acids. Germline V gene sequence: CDR1 SEHNR, CDR2 FQNEAQ (reference sequence). CDR3 amino acids: CATASGTDTQYF.

The chain links TRBV4-2 to TRBJ2-1; TCRdb reports TRBD1, a call that lacks DNA to check it against. CDR1 is LGHNA, CDR2 YNFKEQ, per germline. The CDR3 sequence is 16 residues long. The CDR3 region is CASSRVGGDTSEEQFF.